This TCR beta chain is from a study of blood T cell repertoires in COVID-19 (dated by TCRdb to about 2020). Background for the entire study: Samples covering the acute and convalescent phases of COVID-19 were provided by collaborators in the United States, Italy and Spain. HLA class I and class II types, where available, came from metadata supplied by the sample provider rather than from assay-based typing. Subjects who had been exposed to COVID-19, were actively infected with it, or had recovered from it provided the deeply sampled blood TCRbeta repertoires that made up the dataset. The prospective study material was composed of cDNA or gDNA derived from T cells, B-cell-depleted T cells, or PBMCs. The sample metadata nearly always contained a de-identified subject ID, COVID-19 status, age in years and sex. The repertoires were released in a freely available public database meant as a resource for research on the immune response to SARS-CoV-2. Samples were obtained from the ongoing ImmuneRACE study (first 160 participants) and from approximately 1,200 subjects provided by 6 global collaborators.

As concerns this clone: Its antigen remains unidentified. Per-base quality was not reported, and no clone a single base away is much larger than it.

What the work shows at the level of the full study, not this receptor alone: How much clinical and demographic metadata was included differed by source and by participant, and the metadata was provided uncurated.

The immunoSEQ Assay, a bias-controlled multiplex PCR, was used to amplify TCRbeta CDR3 regions from genomic DNA. The authors' pipeline ran thus. The number of nucleated cells in each sample was estimated from the amplification of reference gene primers within the assay. To quantify the absolute abundance of each unique TCRbeta CDR3 rearrangement, sequence reads were collapsed and filtered. Productive Simpson clonality was computed per sample as the square root of Simpson's diversity index over productive rearrangements. The immuneACCESS repertoire file appears here via TCRdb, limited to in-frame rearrangements. These files lack a portion of the clones; in checked studies, under half of the deficit traces to unresolved V genes, and the cause of the others is not known. The DNA gave D and trimming, while V, J and clone size come from that table. The sample table contains about 43,000 clones; only one count was recorded for roughly 87% of them. Roughly 14% of the sample comes from the top ten.

Collaborating institutions collected whole blood in K2EDTA tubes following their own protocols. For TCRbeta analysis, collaborator samples were shipped as frozen whole blood, as isolated PBMCs, or as DNA extracted from either sample type. Source material: peripheral blood. The source is a man aged 55 to 69 with active COVID-19.

The DNA sequence follows: TGCGCCAGCAGCCAAGAGCTAGCGGGGGGACTTTACAATGAGCAGTTCTTC. Its protein product is CASSQELAGGLYNEQFF. The chain is made from TRBV4-3 and TRBJ2-1, with 11 middle bases fitting TRBD2. Reading the germline V gene gives CDR1 LGHNA and CDR2 YSLEER. Inclusive of the bounding cysteine and phenylalanine, the CDR3 is 17 residues long. Of the read, only the CDR3 DNA is kept; its 51 bases are in frame from base 1. V trim: 0 bases; J trim: 4 bases; unmatched bases: 5.